Presented here are 28 T cell receptor beta chains from one specimen sequenced in a study of cytomegalovirus exposure and HLA in healthy donors. 13 Jbeta primers and 60 Vbeta primers were used for the PCR. Assay used: immunoSEQ multiplex PCR; TCRdb lists only in-frame clones, some missing. The sample has about 120,000 clones; about 78% are singletons. Sequenced: PBMCs. Receptor source: a woman between 35 and 50 years old in good health and CMV-seropositive.

V is TRBV2 and J is TRBJ1-1; 8 positions agree with TRBD1. There are 13 residues in the CDR3. Germline V CDR1 and CDR2: SNHLY, FYNNEI. After removal of 4 bases from V and 4 bases from J, the junction contained 2 bases not matched to a gene. CDR3 nucleotides: TGTGCCAGCAGTGGACAGGGGAGCACTGAAGCTTTCTTT. Amino acid sequence: CASSGQGSTEAFF.

With regard to this clone: Mismatch with germline at one junction end may stem from a read error. The chain employs TRBV15 and TRBJ1-4, with 7 bases that match TRBD1. Germline lookup yields CDR1 LNHNV and CDR2 YYDKDF (reference sequence). There are 11 residues in the CDR3. DNA for the CDR3: TGTGCCACCAGCAGAGACTTGGACAGGTTGTTT. Its protein product is CATSRDLDRLF. The variable domain in full, completed from reference TRBV15 and TRBJ1-4, reads DAMVIQNPRYQVTQFGKPVTLSCSQTLNHNVMYWYQQKSSQAPKLLFHYYDKDFNNEADTPDNFQSRRPNTSFCFLDIRSPGLGDTAMYLCATSRDLDRLFGSGTQLSVL.

This rearrangement joins TRBV2 to TRBJ1-6; D might be TRBD1 (5 bases). This CDR3 has 12 residues. Trimming stripped 8 bases from V and 4 bases from J, with 6 bases between. The germline V gene has CDR1 SNHLY and CDR2 FYNNEI. The CDR3 DNA is TGTGCCAGCCGACAGTATAATTCACCCCTCCACTTT. Protein product: CASRQYNSPLHF. Full variable domain (rest looked up from reference TRBV2 and TRBJ1-6): EPEVTQTPSHQVTQMGQEVILRCVPISNHLYFYWYRQILGQKVEFLVSFYNNEISEKSEIFDDQFSVERPDGSNFTLKIRSTKLEDSAMYFCASRQYNSPLHFGNGTRLTVT.

This clone is termed medium-sized (0.01 to 0.1%). This rearrangement joins TRBV5-6 to TRBJ1-1, with D unclear. Trimming removed 3 bases at V and 4 bases at J, with 7 bases between. The CDR3 runs 12 residues. Per germline, CDR1 SGHDT and CDR2 YYEEEE. Here the CDR3 DNA reads TGTGCCAGCAGCTACTCGGGCACTGAAGCTTTCTTT. It yields the protein CASSYSGTEAFF.

This chain joins TRBV5-8 and TRBJ2-5; possibly TRBD2 for D (7 bases). CDR1 is SGHTS, CDR2 YDEGEE, per germline. The CDR3 has 18 amino acids. V lost 3 bases to trimming and J lost 1 base, with 22 bases between them. The CDR3, as DNA: TGTGCCAGCAGCTACCCCCTGGGGGGGGCACACGTCCAAGAGACCCAGTACTTC. It yields the protein CASSYPLGGAHVQETQYF. The entire variable domain, with the rest obtained from reference TRBV5-8 and TRBJ2-5, is as follows: EAGVTQSPTHLIKTRGQQATLRCSPISGHTSVYWYQQALGLGLQFLLWYDEGEERNRGNFPPRFSGRQFPNYSSELNVNALELEDSALYLCASSYPLGGAHVQETQYFGPGTRLLVL.

CDR3 nucleotides: TGTGCCAGCAGCTTCCGACAGACTGACTATGGCTACACCTTC. Its protein is CASSFRQTDYGYTF. The chain links TRBV7-2 to TRBJ1-2; possible D gene TRBD1, 5 bases. Germline-derived CDR1 and CDR2 are SGHTA and FQGNSA. The CDR3 loop spans 14 amino acids. V gave up 3 bases and J gave up 3 bases, with 11 bases separating them.

The chain uses TRBV5-4 and TRBJ2-1, with a weak D call TRBD1 (6 bases). V was clipped by 4 bases and J by 4 bases, with 9 bases between them. Germline V lookup: CDR1 SGHNT, CDR2 YYREEE (reference sequence). The CDR3 is 13 residues long. Here the CDR3 DNA reads TGTGCCAGCAGCGGGGACATTTACAATGAGCAGTTCTTC. Translating gives CASSGDIYNEQFF.

The genes are TRBV7-9 and TRBJ2-4; 11 bases line up with TRBD1. The germline CDR1 and CDR2 sequences are SEHNR and FQNEAQ (reference sequence). Unmatched junction bases numbered 10, after V lost 5 bases and J lost 7 bases. CDR3 length: 16 residues. CDR3 sequence: CASSAPLGQGDNIQYF. The DNA of the CDR3 is TGTGCCAGCAGCGCTCCTCTGGGACAGGGGGATAACATTCAGTACTTC. The whole variable domain, filled in from reference TRBV7-9 and TRBJ2-4, reads DTGVSQNPRHKITKRGQNVTFRCDPISEHNRLYWYRQTLGQGPEFLTYFQNEAQLEKSRLLSDRFSAERPKGSFSTLEIQRTEQGDSAMYLCASSAPLGQGDNIQYFGAGTRLSVL.

The chain couples TRBV7-2 to TRBJ2-2, with TRBD2 matching 7 bases. Per the germline V gene, CDR1 is SGHTA and CDR2 is FQGNSA. Losses at the gene ends were 6 bases for V and 3 bases for J; bases not matched to a gene: 7. The CDR3 has 15 amino acids. CDR3: CASRSRGGDTGELFF. The CDR3 DNA reads as TGTGCCAGCAGATCGCGGGGAGGGGACACCGGGGAGCTGTTTTTT.

This chain joins TRBV6-5 and TRBJ1-2; tentatively, D is TRBD1 (5 bases). Trimming shortened V by 0 bases and J by 4 bases, and 15 bases separated the two germline ends. Germline CDR1 is MNHEY and CDR2 is SVGAGI. This CDR3 comprises 16 residues. The CDR3 spells CASSYSPQGSTYGYTF. The CDR3 bases are TGTGCCAGCAGTTACTCGCCGCAGGGCTCGACCTATGGCTACACCTTC.

The chain joins TRBV5-6 to TRBJ2-7; 7 bases line up with TRBD1. CDR3 length equals 15 residues. The germline CDR1 and CDR2 sequences are SGHDT and YYEEEE. After removal of 2 bases from V and 4 bases from J, the junction contained 9 bases not matched to a gene. The CDR3 DNA reads TGTGCCAGCAGCTTAACCAACAGGGGACGATACGAGCAGTACTTC. Translated: CASSLTNRGRYEQYF.

This clone has only a few counts. V gene TRBV6-1 combines with J gene TRBJ1-2; 7 bases map to TRBD1. The CDR3 is 15 residues long. Trimming removed 2 bases from V and 8 bases from J; junction bases left unmatched: 11. CDR1 is MNHNS, CDR2 SASEGT, per germline. This chain's CDR3 is CASSETPDRVIGYTF. CDR3 DNA: TGTGCCAGCAGTGAAACCCCCGACAGGGTAATAGGCTACACCTTC.

This clone has a single count. Other DNA sequences in this sample translate to the same CDR3. The rearrangement joins TRBV6-5 to TRBJ2-7; 7 bases are a match to TRBD1. The V gene end was trimmed by 0 bases and the J gene end by 1 base; junction bases not matched to a gene: 6. This CDR3 has 16 residues. Germline values: CDR1 MNHEY, CDR2 SVGAGI. In nucleotides, the CDR3 is TGTGCCAGCAGTTACTCCCGGACAGGAGATTCCTACGAGCAGTACTTC. This encodes CASSYSRTGDSYEQYF.

The chain is built from TRBV29-1 and TRBJ2-1; 9 bases line up with TRBD2. J gave up 5 bases and V 0 bases, and 11 bases lay outside the gene matches. The CDR3 totals 17 residues. Germline values: CDR1 SQVTM, CDR2 ANQGSEA. The CDR3 DNA sequence: TGCAGCGTTGAAGACCGAGTATGGCGGGGGGGTGACAATGAGCAGTTCTTC. It codes for CSVEDRVWRGGDNEQFF.

J is TRBJ1-2 and V is TRBV2; 9 positions agree with TRBD1. Germline V CDR1 and CDR2: SNHLY, FYNNEI. The junction had 3 bases not matched to a gene; V was cut back by 2 bases and J by 5 bases. The CDR3 consists of 14 residues. The CDR3 DNA is TGTGCCAGCAGTGAAACAGGGGGCGCGTATGGCTACACCTTC. It specifies CASSETGGAYGYTF.

The V and J genes are TRBV5-1 and TRBJ2-3; the D is unclear. The germline CDR1 and CDR2 sequences are SGHRS and YFSETQ. The V end lost 0 bases, the J end lost 0 bases, and 11 bases lay between the germline ends. This CDR3 is 16 amino acids long. CDR3 coding DNA: TGCGCCAGCAGCTTGGAGGTAGCCGGTAGCACAGATACGCAGTATTTT. This encodes CASSLEVAGSTDTQYF.

V gene TRBV18 combines with J gene TRBJ1-2; 7 nucleotides agree with TRBD1. CDR1 KGHSH and CDR2 LQKENI come from the germline V gene. V was clipped by 3 bases and J by 8 bases; unmatched bases: 15. This CDR3 region has 16 residues. In DNA form, the CDR3 reads TGTGCCAGCTCACCCCGTTGGGACAGACCTTTGGGGGGCTACACCTTC. Its protein is CASSPRWDRPLGGYTF.

The chain has TRBV29-1 and TRBJ2-7, with D possibly matching TRBD1 (6 bases). This CDR3 comprises 12 residues. Germline V gene data show CDR1 as SQVTM and CDR2 as ANQGSEA. Trimming pared 5 bases from V and 5 bases from J, leaving 13 bases between. The CDR3 here is CSVRRQEHEQYF. CDR3 DNA: TGCAGCGTTCGAAGACAGGAGCACGAGCAGTACTTC.

This clone was seen only a few times. The V and J genes are TRBV5-6 and TRBJ2-7; D call uncertain. Trimming removed 1 base at V and 2 bases at J, with 4 bases between. The germline V gene encodes CDR1 SGHDT and CDR2 YYEEEE. This CDR3 comprises 12 residues. CDR3 sequence reads: CASSLNTYEQYF. The DNA of the CDR3 is TGTGCCAGCAGCTTGAACACCTACGAGCAGTACTTC. Filled out from reference TRBV5-6 and TRBJ2-7, the complete variable domain reads DAGVTQSPTHLIKTRGQQVTLRCSPKSGHDTVSWYQQALGQGPQFIFQYYEEEERQRGNFPDRFSGHQFPNYSSELNVNALLLGDSALYLCASSLNTYEQYFGPGTRLTVT.

The chain combines TRBV7-9 with TRBJ1-1, with D possibly TRBD1 on 5 matching bases. The CDR3 has 15 residues. Germline CDR1 is SEHNR and CDR2 is FQNEAQ (reference sequence). V was trimmed by 5 bases and J by 3 bases, leaving 16 bases between them. CDR3 nucleotides: TGTGCCAGCAGCCCCAGCGGGGGATGGGACACTGAAGCTTTCTTT. Its translation: CASSPSGGWDTEAFF.

This chain links TRBV6-5 with TRBJ1-2; D is undetermined. This CDR3 has 14 residues. V dropped 2 bases and J dropped 3 bases, with 10 bases sitting between them. CDR1 MNHEY and CDR2 SVGAGI come from the germline V gene. The CDR3 coding sequence is TGTGCCAGCAGTTACACCACAGATCACTATGGCTACACCTTC. Translation: CASSYTTDHYGYTF.

This clone came up a few times. The chain recombines TRBV19 with TRBJ1-5; 8 bases are a match to TRBD1. The CDR3 runs 14 residues. The V segment lost 3 bases and the J segment 3 bases; nucleotides outside the gene matches: 1. Germline V gives CDR1 LNHDA, CDR2 SQIVND (reference sequence). CDR3 sequence reads: CASSMDRDNQPQHF. The CDR3 nucleotides read TGTGCCAGTAGTATGGACAGGGACAATCAGCCCCAGCATTTT.

V usage is TRBV6-1 and J usage is TRBJ2-3, with 7 bases fitting TRBD2. The CDR3 has 16 residues. Germline CDR1 MNHNS, CDR2 SASEGT. J was trimmed by 2 bases and V by 2 bases; bases with no gene match: 7. CDR3 nucleotide sequence: TGTGCCAGCAGTGAACTGGCTAGCGGAGTCACAGATACGCAGTATTTT. This sequence encodes CASSELASGVTDTQYF.

This chain connects TRBV7-9 to TRBJ1-1; possible D gene TRBD1, 6 bases. Trimming removed 4 bases at V and 5 bases at J, with 14 bases between. CDR1 and CDR2 (germline): SEHNR, FQNEAQ (reference sequence). The CDR3 length is 14 residues. CDR3 coding DNA: TGTGCCAGCAGCTACGGGGGCGGGGGGACTGAAGCTTTCTTT. Amino acid sequence: CASSYGGGGTEAFF.

The V gene is TRBV5-1, the J gene TRBJ2-3; D unclear. Germline CDR1 SGHRS, CDR2 YFSETQ. V gave up 2 bases and J gave up 4 bases, with 5 bases separating them. This CDR3 is 12 amino acids long. The CDR3 is CASSFQSDTQYF. The CDR3 region has the DNA TGCGCCAGCAGCTTTCAATCAGATACGCAGTATTTT.

The V gene is TRBV2, the J gene TRBJ2-3, with a possible D match to TRBD2 (5 bases). Trimming took off 2 bases at V and 0 bases at J, with 12 bases between the two ends. This CDR3 is 16 amino acids long. Looked up from germline, CDR1 is SNHLY and CDR2 is FYNNEI. Here the CDR3 reads CASSERLSASTDTQYF. The CDR3 DNA follows: TGTGCCAGCAGTGAAAGACTATCGGCTAGCACAGATACGCAGTATTTT.

The CDR3 reads CASSYQGIISTDTQYF. CDR3 sequence (DNA): TGTGCCAGCAGTTACCAGGGAATCATAAGCACAGATACGCAGTATTTT. The V gene is TRBV6-5, the J gene TRBJ2-3, with a tentative D call TRBD1 (5 bases). The CDR3 has 16 amino acids. Germline CDR1 reads MNHEY; CDR2 reads SVGAGI. The V and J ends lost 2 bases and 0 bases respectively, with 12 bases between them.

The chain is built from TRBV9 and TRBJ2-1, with D unclear. The CDR3 has 16 amino acids. The V end was cut by 4 bases, the J end by 0 bases, with 14 bases between. Looked up from germline, CDR1 is SGDLS and CDR2 is YYNGEE. The CDR3 DNA reads TGTGCCAGCAGCCTCACGGGTCCGAGCTCCTACAATGAGCAGTTCTTC. This encodes CASSLTGPSSYNEQFF.